This TCR beta chain was sequenced in a study of CD8 T cells in Susac syndrome (dated by TCRdb to about 2019). Background on the whole study: The study used repertoire sequencing to test whether antigen drove CD8+ T cell activation and differentiation in Susac syndrome. Study-wide findings and limitations: The TCR sequencing and HLA analysis was acknowledged to have included a relatively small number of individuals.

High-throughput TCR beta sequencing profiled peripheral blood CD8+ and CD4+ T cells from healthy donors, Susac syndrome patients and multiple sclerosis patients. Healthy donors were age- and sex-matched controls. Bulk CD8+ and CD4+ T cells were purified magnetically by negative isolation, whereas CD8+ TEMRA cells were enriched by FACS. Blood was drawn into EDTA tubes, processed within 24 hours, and PBMCs were isolated by density gradient centrifugation. PBMCs intended for TCR sequencing were frozen in liquid nitrogen and were later thawed in a 37 degrees C water bath. The sorted or isolated CD4+, CD8+ and CD8+ TEMRA cells reached a purity of at least 90%. As regards this clonotype: Its antigen is unknown. Per-nucleotide qualities are absent, and no much larger clonotype sits a single base away.

Spanning cysteine to phenylalanine, the CDR3 consists of 12 amino acids. Of the read, only the CDR3 DNA is kept; its 36 bases are in frame from base 1. V and J lose 8 bases and 5 bases, and a span of 10 bases separates them. CDR1 and CDR2, looked up from the germline V gene (reference sequence), are MNHNY and SVGAGI. RNA was extracted using the RNeasy kit, and about 0.45 to 1 microgram was reverse transcribed with random hexamers. The immunoSEQ multiplex PCR assay, covering 54 Vbeta and 13 Jbeta segments, was used to amplify TCR beta CDR3 regions. PCR amplification bias was corrected using a synthetic template baseline for primer optimization and computational correction. The original methods were these. Reads were annotated to V, D and J genes per IMGT and analyzed with immunoSEQ Analyzer, keeping only productive sequences. Clonality was computed as one minus Shannon entropy normalized by log2 of the number of productive unique sequences. For each patient and control, public and private clones were evaluated within the 100 most prevalent clones. Clones were defined as Susac-specific if absent from the healthy and MS cohorts, from approximately 1,100 published viral clones and from other ImmuneACCESS disease sequences. Using fastp trimming at Q25 and MiXCR clonotype assembly, TCRdb reanalyzed the public sequencing data and kept in-frame beta chains. Duplicate CDR3 protein sequences are folded into a single record with the most common DNA and genes. The V and J calls follow TCRdb's processing rather than the paper's. The sample contains 180,000 or so distinct CDR3 sequences, around 94% of them found a single time. The top ten constitute more than 0.12% of the sample.

This receptor chain uses TRBV6-6 and TRBJ1-5, with the D gene not confidently named. Input material: CD4+ T cells from PBMCs. The TCR sequence derives from a human donor in good health. The DNA sequence is given as TGTGCCAGCCAAAACGGAGATCAGCCCCAGCATTTT. Translated, it reads CASQNGDQPQHF.